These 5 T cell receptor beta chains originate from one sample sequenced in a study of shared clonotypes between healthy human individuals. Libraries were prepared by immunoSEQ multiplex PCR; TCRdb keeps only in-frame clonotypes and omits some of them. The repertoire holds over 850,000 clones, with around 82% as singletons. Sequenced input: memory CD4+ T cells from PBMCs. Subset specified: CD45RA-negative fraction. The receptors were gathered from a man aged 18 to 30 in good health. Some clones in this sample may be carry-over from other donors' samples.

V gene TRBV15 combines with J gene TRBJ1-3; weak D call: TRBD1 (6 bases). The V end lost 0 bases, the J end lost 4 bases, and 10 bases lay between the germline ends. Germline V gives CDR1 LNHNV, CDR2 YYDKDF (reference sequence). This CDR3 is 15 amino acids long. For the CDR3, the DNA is TGTGCCACCAGCAGAGAGAGGGGGTGGGGAAACACCATATATTTT. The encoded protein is CATSRERGWGNTIYF.

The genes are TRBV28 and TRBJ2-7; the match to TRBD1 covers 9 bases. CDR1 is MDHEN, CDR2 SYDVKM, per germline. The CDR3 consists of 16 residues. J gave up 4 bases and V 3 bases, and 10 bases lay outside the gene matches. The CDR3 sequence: CASSLRLGTGPYEQYF. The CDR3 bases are TGTGCCAGCAGTTTGCGTTTGGGGACAGGGCCTTACGAGCAGTACTTC. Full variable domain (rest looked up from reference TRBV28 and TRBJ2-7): DVKVTQSSRYLVKRTGEKVFLECVQDMDHENMFWYRQDPGLGLRLIYFSYDVKMKEKGDIPEGYSVSREKKERFSLILESASTNQTSMYLCASSLRLGTGPYEQYFGPGTRLTVT.

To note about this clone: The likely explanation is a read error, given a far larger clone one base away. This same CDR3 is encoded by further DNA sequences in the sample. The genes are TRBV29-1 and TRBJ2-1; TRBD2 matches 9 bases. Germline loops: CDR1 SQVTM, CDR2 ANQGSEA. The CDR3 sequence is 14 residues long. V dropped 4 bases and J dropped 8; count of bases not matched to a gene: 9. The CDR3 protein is CSVAGREGRDEQFF. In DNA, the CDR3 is TGCAGCGTTGCTGGGCGGGAGGGCCGGGATGAGCAGTTCTTC.

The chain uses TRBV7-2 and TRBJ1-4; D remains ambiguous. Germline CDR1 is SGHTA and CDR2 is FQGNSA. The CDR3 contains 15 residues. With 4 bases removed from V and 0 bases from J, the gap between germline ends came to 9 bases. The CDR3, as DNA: TGTGCCAGCAGCTCTGGACTGGCAACTAATGAAAAACTGTTTTTT. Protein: CASSSGLATNEKLFF.

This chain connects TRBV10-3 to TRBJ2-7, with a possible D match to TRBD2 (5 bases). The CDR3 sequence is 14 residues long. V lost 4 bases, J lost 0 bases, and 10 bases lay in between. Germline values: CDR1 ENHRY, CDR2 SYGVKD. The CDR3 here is CAISAGRGSYEQYF. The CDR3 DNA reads TGTGCCATCAGTGCGGGAAGAGGCTCCTACGAGCAGTACTTC.